The 11 T cell receptor beta chains listed next were all sequenced from one sample in a study of T cell changes during pregnancy in multiple sclerosis. Profiled with immunoSEQ multiplex PCR; TCRdb holds only in-frame clones, not every one. The sample consists of about 49,000 clones, roughly 90% of them appearing once. The starting material was peripheral blood, obtained after pregnancy. These receptor sequences come from a female donor in good health, enrolled as a control in a pregnancy study.

The genes are TRBV4-3 and TRBJ2-1; D is possibly TRBD1 (6 bases). The V gene lost 0 bases and the J gene lost 7 bases, with 13 bases spanning the gap. The V gene's germline CDR1 is LGHNA and CDR2 YSLEER. This CDR3 contains 15 residues. Here the CDR3 reads CASSQEEDRNNEQFF. In nucleotides, the CDR3 is TGCGCCAGCAGCCAAGAGGAGGACAGAAATAATGAGCAGTTCTTC.

This clone has only one observation. Compared with germline, one end of the junction differs, possibly owing to a read error. The chain is built from TRBV7-7 and TRBJ2-7, with a possible D match to TRBD2 (6 bases). The CDR3 spans 13 residues. Germline CDR1 SSHAT, CDR2 FNYEAQ (reference sequence). The DNA for the CDR3 is TGTGCTAGCAGCTTAGGGTTAGGGAGGGAGCAGTACTTC. Translating gives CASSLGLGREQYF.

This clone occurred once. Mismatch with germline at one junction end may stem from a read error. This rearrangement joins TRBV4-1 to TRBJ2-2, with 8 bases aligning to TRBD2. Germline values: CDR1 MGHRA, CDR2 YSYEKL. This CDR3 has 22 residues. This CDR3 reads CASTQGWWFGVSGSQVTGELFF. The CDR3, as DNA: TGCGCCAGCACCCAAGGTTGGTGGTTCGGAGTGAGCGGGAGTCAGGTCACCGGGGAGCTGTTTTTT.

The chain uses TRBV7-2 and TRBJ2-5, with 9 bases matching TRBD2. Trimming cost V 5 bases and J 2 bases; bases outside gene matches: 9. Germline V gives CDR1 SGHTA, CDR2 FQGNSA. This CDR3 has 16 residues. In DNA form, the CDR3 reads TGTGCCAGCAGCACCGCGACTAGCGGACTGCAAGAGACCCAGTACTTC. It encodes CASSTATSGLQETQYF.

For the CDR3, the DNA is TGTGCCTGGAGTAATTTAGCGGCGGACACCGGGGAGCTGTTTTTT. This sequence encodes CAWSNLAADTGELFF. This chain joins TRBV30 and TRBJ2-2; D is possibly TRBD2 (6 bases). V lost 2 bases and J lost 3, with 13 bases in between. The CDR3 totals 15 residues. From germline, CDR1 is GTSNPN and CDR2 SVGIG (reference sequence).

This rearrangement joins TRBV2 to TRBJ2-5; D uncertain. The CDR3 totals 11 residues. Germline assignment: CDR1 SNHLY and CDR2 FYNNEI. The V gene lost 5 bases and the J gene lost 2 bases, with 3 bases spanning the gap. The CDR3 loop reads CASSPQETQYF. The CDR3 DNA is TGTGCCAGCAGTCCACAAGAGACCCAGTACTTC.

This chain links TRBV19 with TRBJ1-1; TRBD1 is a possible D gene (5 bases). The CDR3 covers 14 residues. In germline, CDR1 is LNHDA, CDR2 SQIVND (reference sequence). V shed 9 bases and J shed 1 base, with 15 bases lying between them. The CDR3 coding sequence is TGTGCCAGGGGACCGGGACTAGGGAACACTGAAGCTTTCTTT. It encodes CARGPGLGNTEAFF.

The rearrangement links TRBV7-3 to TRBJ2-1; 15 nucleotides line up with TRBD2. The CDR3 covers 16 residues. V lost 2 bases, J lost 7 bases, and 3 bases stayed unmatched. From germline, CDR1 is SGHTA and CDR2 FQGTGA. CDR3 sequence reads: CASSLGLAGGKNEQFF. In nucleotides, the CDR3 is TGTGCCAGCAGCTTAGGACTAGCGGGAGGGAAAAATGAGCAGTTCTTC.

The rearrangement uses TRBV6-5 and TRBJ1-6, with 7 bases lining up with TRBD1. There are 11 residues in the CDR3. V was clipped by 2 bases and J by 16 bases; unmatched bases: 2. Germline CDR1 and CDR2: MNHEY and SVGAGI. In DNA, the CDR3 is TGTGCCAGCAGTTACCAGACAGGGCTCCACTTT. Residues: CASSYQTGLHF.

The chain is built from TRBV2 and TRBJ1-5, with 7 bases lining up with TRBD1. The CDR3 extends over 16 amino acids. The V and J ends lost 7 bases and 0 bases, in that order; junction bases with no gene match: 9. Germline V gene data show CDR1 as SNHLY and CDR2 as FYNNEI. The CDR3 DNA reads as TGTGCCAGCAACCTAGACAGGGAATATAGCAATCAGCCCCAGCATTTT. Translation gives CASNLDREYSNQPQHF.

This clone was recorded once. The chain joins TRBV28 to TRBJ2-3, with 9 bases fitting TRBD1. Germline loops: CDR1 MDHEN, CDR2 SYDVKM. The CDR3 contains 15 residues. The junction had 4 bases not matched to a gene; V was cut back by 4 bases and J by 2 bases. The CDR3 is CASSSTGGPTDTQYF. CDR3 coding DNA: TGTGCCAGCAGTTCCACAGGGGGCCCCACAGATACGCAGTATTTT.